The 9 T cell receptor beta chains reported below all come from one sample, sequenced in a study of a mutant IDH1 vaccine in newly diagnosed glioma. Which antigens these TCRs recognize remains unknown. Regarding time point: week 35, safety follow-up. In the vaccine, a single dose held 300 ug of the mutant IDH1 20-mer peptide, along with topical imiquimod. The method was immunoSEQ multiplex PCR; TCRdb's version includes in-frame clones alone and lacks a portion of them. The data hold about 31,000 clones, with 81% observed a single time. The specimen comprised PBMCs, sampled from a glioma patient whose treatment included an IDH1 peptide vaccine. The receptors come from a man aged 30-40 years with glioma.

The rearrangement links TRBV19 to TRBJ2-2, with 7 bases matching TRBD1. Germline trimming cut 5 bases from V and 3 bases from J; bases unmatched to any gene: 6. Germline loops: CDR1 LNHDA, CDR2 SQIVND (reference sequence). The CDR3 extends over 15 amino acids. In DNA form, the CDR3 reads TGTGCCAGTAGTCCGAGACAGGGTCACACCGGGGAGCTGTTTTTT. Translated: CASSPRQGHTGELFF.

The chain couples TRBV6-5 to TRBJ1-2, with D maybe TRBD1 (5 bases). This CDR3 has 16 residues. V lost 0 bases, J lost 0 bases, and 11 bases lay in between. CDR1 and CDR2 (germline): MNHEY, SVGAGI. The CDR3 DNA sequence: TGTGCCAGCAGTTACTCAACAGGTTTAGCTAACTATGGCTACACCTTC. Translating gives CASSYSTGLANYGYTF.

With regard to this clone: Its ends do not fully match the called genes, so a read error is possible. The V and J genes are TRBV7-8 and TRBJ1-5; 10 nucleotides line up with TRBD1. This CDR3 contains 18 residues. Germline V CDR1 and CDR2: SGHVS, FQNEAQ. The CDR3 nucleotides are TGTGCCACCAGCCGAGGGACAGGGGCCTCATATAGCAATCAGCCCCAGCATTTT. Translated, it gives CATSRGTGASYSNQPQHF.

This chain uses TRBV2 with TRBJ2-1; TRBD2 is a possible D gene (6 bases). The CDR3 runs 17 residues. Trimming stripped 6 bases from V and 3 bases from J, with 21 bases between. Germline V gene sequence: CDR1 SNHLY, CDR2 FYNNEI. The CDR3 DNA follows: TGTGCCAGCAGGCCCCTCCCCGGCCGGGAGTTCTACAATGAGCAGTTCTTC. It yields the protein CASRPLPGREFYNEQFF.

DNA for the CDR3: TGTGCCACAGGAAATCTAGCGGATCAGCCCCAGCATTTT. It encodes CATGNLADQPQHF. The chain joins TRBV6-5 to TRBJ1-5, with D hard to call. The germline gives CDR1 MNHEY, CDR2 SVGAGI. This CDR3 is 13 amino acids long. The germline V and J ends were trimmed by 10 bases and 5 bases, with 15 bases remaining between them.

The chain carries TRBV19 and TRBJ2-7, with D unclear. Trimming pared 5 bases from V and 6 bases from J, leaving 17 bases between. Germline values: CDR1 LNHDA, CDR2 SQIVND (reference sequence). This CDR3 contains 14 residues. The CDR3 nucleotides read TGTGCCAGTAGTCTCACGAGGACGGCGACCGAGCAGTACTTC. Protein product: CASSLTRTATEQYF.

This clone was found once. The chain is built from TRBV5-1 and TRBJ1-2; D gene uncertain. Trimming stripped 4 bases from V and 4 bases from J, with 11 bases between. The CDR3 runs to 13 residues. Germline V gene lookup returns CDR1 SGHRS and CDR2 YFSETQ. CDR3 loop: CASSPEHGYGYTF. The CDR3 coding sequence is TGCGCCAGCAGCCCGGAACACGGCTATGGCTACACCTTC. Full variable domain (missing parts from reference TRBV5-1 and TRBJ1-2): KAGVTQTPRYLIKTRGQQVTLSCSPISGHRSVSWYQQTPGQGLQFLFEYFSETQRNKGNFPGRFSGRQFSNSRSEMNVSTLELGDSALYLCASSPEHGYGYTFGSGTRLTVV.

This clone was detected once. The J gene is TRBJ1-1, the V gene TRBV6-5, with D maybe TRBD1 (5 bases). The CDR3 runs to 14 residues. Trimming pared 2 bases from V and 5 bases from J, leaving 12 bases between. CDR1 is MNHEY and CDR2 is SVGAGI in the germline V gene. The CDR3 DNA sequence: TGTGCCAGCAGTTACAGGACCGGGGGGACTGAAGCTTTCTTT. Protein sequence: CASSYRTGGTEAFF.

The chain couples TRBV11-3 to TRBJ1-1, with TRBD1 matching over 7 bases. Germline CDR1 and CDR2: SGHNT and YENEEA. J gave up 4 bases and V 5 bases, and 7 bases lay outside the gene matches. This CDR3 has 14 residues. The CDR3 protein is CASSLRGRSTEAFF. Written as DNA, the CDR3 is TGTGCCAGCAGCCTAAGGGGGCGCAGCACTGAAGCTTTCTTT.